The T cell receptor beta chain under discussion was sequenced for a study of T cells expressing NK-cell markers. Study-level background: Seven HCMV-seropositive donors and one seronegative donor made up the eight sequenced donors.

Each CDR3 protein gets one entry in TCRdb, which reprocessed the 5' RACE reads and gives no DNA. The table lists 150,000 to 200,000 distinct CDR3 sequences. Sequenced material: blood T cells: a sorted CD56 or NKG2C T cell subset, CD4+ or CD8+ T cells, or bulk PBMC T cells (not recorded which). The receptor was derived from a man aged 18 to 69 in good health.

The CDR3 sequence: CASSDPRGGRFEQFF. V usage is TRBV2 and J usage is TRBJ2-1; TCRdb selects TRBD1, and the lack of DNA leaves this call unchecked. The CDR3 runs to 15 residues. Germline CDR1 is SNHLY and CDR2 is FYNNEI.